This section outlines one TCR beta chain sequence together with its context. The antigen is unknown. The method was immunoSEQ multiplex PCR; TCRdb's version includes in-frame clones alone and lacks a portion of them. This repertoire shows under 15,000 clones, over 75% found once; its top ten account for roughly 3.1%. This sample was taken from a study of immune evolution from preneoplasia to lung adenocarcinoma. Patient tissue came from resections in Japan or China, 2014–2017. After pathologic assessment, macro-dissection selected premalignant or tumor cells for extraction. The V gene's germline CDR1 is KGHSH and CDR2 LQKENI. V shed 1 base and J shed 5 bases, with 9 bases lying between them. CDR3 length equals 14 residues. Study-wide results and limits: Normal lung had highest clonality; later lesions appeared denser, more diverse. Top clone frequencies peaked in normal lung, apparently declining through invasive adenocarcinoma.

The chain employs TRBV18 and TRBJ1-3; D may be TRBD1 (5 bases). The sequenced sample was FFPE lung adenocarcinoma in situ tissue. The TCR sequence derives from a donor older than 65 with lung adenocarcinoma. CDR3 region: CASSPRGDRNTIYF. The DNA of the CDR3 is TGTGCCAGCTCACCACGGGGGGATCGAAACACCATATATTTT.